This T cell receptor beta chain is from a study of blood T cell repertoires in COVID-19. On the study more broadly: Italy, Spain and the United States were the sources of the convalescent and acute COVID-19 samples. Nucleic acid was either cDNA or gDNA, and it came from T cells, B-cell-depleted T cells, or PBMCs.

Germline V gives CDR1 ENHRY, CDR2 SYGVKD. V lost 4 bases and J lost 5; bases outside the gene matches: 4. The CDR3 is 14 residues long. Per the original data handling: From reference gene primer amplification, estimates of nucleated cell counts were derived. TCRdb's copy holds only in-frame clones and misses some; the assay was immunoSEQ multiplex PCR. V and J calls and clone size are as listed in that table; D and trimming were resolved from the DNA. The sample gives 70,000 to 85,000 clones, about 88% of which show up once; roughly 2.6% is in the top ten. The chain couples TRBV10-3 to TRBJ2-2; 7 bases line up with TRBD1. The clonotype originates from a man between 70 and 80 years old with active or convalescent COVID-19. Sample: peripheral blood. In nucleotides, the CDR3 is TGTGCCATCAGTGGAGGGGGCGCGACCGGGGAGCTGTTTTTT. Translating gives CAISGGGATGELFF.